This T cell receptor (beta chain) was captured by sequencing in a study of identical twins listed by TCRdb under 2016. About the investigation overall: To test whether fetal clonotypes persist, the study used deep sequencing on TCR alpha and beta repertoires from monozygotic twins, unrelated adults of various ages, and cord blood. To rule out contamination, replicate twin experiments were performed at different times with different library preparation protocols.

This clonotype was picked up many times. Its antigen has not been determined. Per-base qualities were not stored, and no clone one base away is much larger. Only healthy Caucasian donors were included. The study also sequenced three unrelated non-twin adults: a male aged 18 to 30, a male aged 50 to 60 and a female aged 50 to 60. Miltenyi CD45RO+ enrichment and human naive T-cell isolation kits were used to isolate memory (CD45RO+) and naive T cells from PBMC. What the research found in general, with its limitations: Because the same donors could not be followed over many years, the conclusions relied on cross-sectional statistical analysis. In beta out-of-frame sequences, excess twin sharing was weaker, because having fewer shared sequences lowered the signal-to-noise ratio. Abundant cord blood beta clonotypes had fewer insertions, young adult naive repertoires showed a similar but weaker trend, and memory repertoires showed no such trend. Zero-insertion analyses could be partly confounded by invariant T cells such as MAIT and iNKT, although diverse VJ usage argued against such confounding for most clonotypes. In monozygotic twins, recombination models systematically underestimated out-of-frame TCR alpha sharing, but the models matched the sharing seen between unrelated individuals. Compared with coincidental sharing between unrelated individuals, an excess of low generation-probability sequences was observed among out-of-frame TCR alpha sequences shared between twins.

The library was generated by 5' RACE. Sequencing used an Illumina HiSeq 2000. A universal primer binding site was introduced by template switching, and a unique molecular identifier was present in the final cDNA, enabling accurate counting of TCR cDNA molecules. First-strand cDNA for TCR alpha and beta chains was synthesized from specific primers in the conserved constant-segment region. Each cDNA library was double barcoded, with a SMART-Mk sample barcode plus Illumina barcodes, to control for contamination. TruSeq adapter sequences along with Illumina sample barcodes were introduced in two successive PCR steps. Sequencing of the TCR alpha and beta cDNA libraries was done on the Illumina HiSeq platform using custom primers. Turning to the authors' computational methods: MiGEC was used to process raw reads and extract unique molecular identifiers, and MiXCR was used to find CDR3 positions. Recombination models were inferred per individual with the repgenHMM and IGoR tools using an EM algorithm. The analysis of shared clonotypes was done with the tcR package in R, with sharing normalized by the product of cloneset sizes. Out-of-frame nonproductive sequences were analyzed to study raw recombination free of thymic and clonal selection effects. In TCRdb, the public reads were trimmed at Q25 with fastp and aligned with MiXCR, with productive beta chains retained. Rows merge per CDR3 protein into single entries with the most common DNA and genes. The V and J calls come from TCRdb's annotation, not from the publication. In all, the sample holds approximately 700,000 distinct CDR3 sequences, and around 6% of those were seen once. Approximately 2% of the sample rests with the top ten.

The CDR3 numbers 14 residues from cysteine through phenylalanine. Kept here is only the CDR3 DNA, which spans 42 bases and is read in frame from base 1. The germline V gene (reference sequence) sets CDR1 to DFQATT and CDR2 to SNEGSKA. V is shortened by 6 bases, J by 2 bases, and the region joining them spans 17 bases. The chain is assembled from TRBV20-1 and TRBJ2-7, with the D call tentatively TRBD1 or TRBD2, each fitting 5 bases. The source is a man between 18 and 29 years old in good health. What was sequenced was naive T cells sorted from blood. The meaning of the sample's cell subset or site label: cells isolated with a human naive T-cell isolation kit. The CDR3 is CSATPRDGAYEQYF. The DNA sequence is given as TGCAGTGCCACCCCCCGGGACGGTGCCTACGAGCAGTACTTC.